What follows is one TCR beta chain and its context. Its antigen remains unidentified. The data originate from a study of CD8+CD57+ T cells in acquired aplastic anemia. Across the study: Mean DNA quantity obtained from sorted CD4+ and CD8+ cells was about 3 ug.

CDR3 and TCR beta VDJ profiling relied on a genomic DNA template. In TCRdb, the reads were re-called with MiXCR into one record per CDR3 protein. The table lists 98,000 or so distinct CDR3 sequences, 40% to 60% of them singletons. Findings and limits, study-wide: Common to patients and controls were around 30 CD8+ CDR3 sequences.

The V and J ends lost 0 bases and 9 bases respectively, with 3 bases between them. CDR3 size: 11 residues. Germline CDR1 reads LNHDA; CDR2 reads SQIVND (reference sequence). The sequence was collected from a human donor in good health, serving as a control. Sequencing input: sorted CD4+, CD8+, or CD8+CD57+ T cells (not recorded which) from PBMCs. The chain links TRBV19 to TRBJ2-1, with D hard to call. CDR3 protein: CASSIELEQFF. The DNA of the CDR3 is TGTGCCAGTAGTATAGAGCTTGAGCAGTTCTTC.